These T cell receptor beta chains were read from a single sample in a study of blood T cell repertoires in COVID-19. Repertoires were generated with immunoSEQ multiplex PCR, while TCRdb's copy carries only in-frame clones and drops some. The data hold roughly 260,000 clones, with roughly four fifths observed a single time. Material: peripheral blood. The source is a woman aged 70-85 years with acute or convalescent COVID-19. The CDR3 runs from the conserved cysteine through the conserved F or W. The D gene is left open where the match is weak. Some rows mark clone size as missing; the rest say once, few, many or name a class of expanded clone.

>-|TRBV6-5|-|TRBJ1-5
TGTGCCAGCAGTTCTATTAATCAGCCCCAGCATTTT
CASSSINQPQHF
>-|TRBV11-2|-|TRBJ2-1
TGTGCCAGCAGCAACCATGACTTACGCTACAATGAGCAGTTCTTC
CASSNHDLRYNEQFF
>-|TRBV29-1|-|TRBJ1-1
TGCAGCGCCCGACAGAACACTGAAGCTTTCTTT
CSARQNTEAFF
>-|TRBV12-3/TRBV12-4|-|TRBJ1-1
TGTGCCAGCAGCTATATTTTGAACGGTGAAGCTTTCTTT
CASSYILNGEAFF
>-|TRBV2|TRBD1|TRBJ2-5
TGTGCCAGCAAGGGGACAGGGGTAGAGACCCAGTACTTC
CASKGTGVETQYF
>-|TRBV18|-|TRBJ1-1
TGTGCCAGCTCACCGGGGGCCGAGAACACTGAAGCTTTCTTT
CASSPGAENTEAFF
>-|TRBV2|TRBD1|TRBJ1-5
TGTGCCAGCAGTGAAGCAGGGGGCCGAAGCCCCCAGCATTTT
CASSEAGGRSPQHF
>once|TRBV6-6|-|TRBJ1-2
TGTGCCAGCAGGGACACAGGGTCGGTTTCTAACTATGGCTACACCTTC
CASRDTGSVSNYGYTF
>-|TRBV27|TRBD1|TRBJ1-6
TGTGCCAGCAGTGCCGGACAGGGTGGTTCCTATAATTCACCCCTCCACTTT
CASSAGQGGSYNSPLHF
>-|TRBV18|TRBD1|TRBJ1-1
TGTGCCAGCTCACCCTTACCGGGACAGGGGAACACTGAAGCTTTCTTT
CASSPLPGQGNTEAFF
>-|TRBV5-1|-|TRBJ1-1
TGCGCCAGCAGCTTGGCCGGCAGGGTTGGGACTGAAGCTTTCTTT
CASSLAGRVGTEAFF
>few|TRBV2|-|TRBJ1-2
TGTGCCAGCAGTGAAGTACCAGGGAAAGGCTACACCTTC
CASSEVPGKGYTF
>once|TRBV10-3|TRBD1|TRBJ1-1
TGTGCCATCAGGACGGACAGGGGGTTTACTGAAGCTTTCTTT
CAIRTDRGFTEAFF
>-|TRBV5-6|-|TRBJ2-1
TGTGCCAGCAGCTTGGATGCGGGGGCAAGCTTCAATGAGCAGTTCTTC
CASSLDAGASFNEQFF
>few|TRBV10-1|TRBD2|TRBJ2-2
TGCGCCACGCAACTAGCGGGGTCTGGGGAGCTGTTTTTT
CATQLAGSGELFF
>-|TRBV28|TRBD1|TRBJ1-3
TGTGCCAGCAGTTCCGGGACAGGGCTTTCGGGAAACACCATATATTTT
CASSSGTGLSGNTIYF
>-|TRBV11-3|TRBD1|TRBJ1-1
TGTGCCAGCAGCTTAGAGACAGGGCGAGAAGCTTTCTTT
CASSLETGREAFF
>-|TRBV2|-|TRBJ1-2
TGTGCCAGCACCAAGGGGAAGGAGTATGGCTACACCTTC
CASTKGKEYGYTF
>-|TRBV5-1|-|TRBJ1-1
TGCGCCAGCAGCTTCGGGGATATGAACACTGAAGCTTTCTTT
CASSFGDMNTEAFF
>-|TRBV10-1|TRBD2|TRBJ2-1
TGCGCCAGCAGTAGGACTAGCGGGGTCTGGAACAATGAGCAGTTCTTC
CASSRTSGVWNNEQFF
>few|TRBV3-1/TRBV3-2|-|TRBJ1-6
TGTGCCAGCAGCCTGTCAGGTGTGGGCCTATCACCCCTCCACTTT
CASSLSGVGLSPLHF
>-|TRBV7-9|TRBD2|TRBJ2-5
TGTGCCAGCAGCTTACTCGCGGGGGGGCAAGAGACCCAGTACTTC
CASSLLAGGQETQYF
>once|TRBV4-3|-|TRBJ1-4
TGCGCCAGCAGCCAAGGGCAGGGGAAGGCTAATGAAAAACTGTTTTTT
CASSQGQGKANEKLFF
>-|TRBV5-6|-|TRBJ1-6
TGTGCCAGCAGCGGCACTGAGACAGCCAACTCAAATTCACCCCTCCACTTT
CASSGTETANSNSPLHF
>-|TRBV9|-|TRBJ2-1
TGTGCCAGCAGCGTAGGGGCGGGTGACTACAATGAGCAGTTCTTC
CASSVGAGDYNEQFF
>-|TRBV6-5|-|TRBJ1-3
TGTGCCAGCAGTTACGACGGCGGCTCTGGAAACACCATATATTTT
CASSYDGGSGNTIYF
>-|TRBV11-3|-|TRBJ1-2
TGTGCCAGCAGTCGCTATAGAGGCTACACCTTC
CASSRYRGYTF
>-|TRBV7-2|TRBD1|TRBJ1-2
TGTGCCAGCAGCACCGGAAAGGGGGCTATCGGCTACACCTTC
CASSTGKGAIGYTF
>-|TRBV7-8|TRBD1|TRBJ1-4
TGTGCCAGCAGCCCCCGACAGGGAGGTGAAAAACTGTTTTTT
CASSPRQGGEKLFF
>once|TRBV7-2|-|TRBJ2-2
TGTGCCAGCAGCTTCCCGGTCAGCAGGGGAACCGGGGAGCTGTTTTTT
CASSFPVSRGTGELFF
>-|TRBV5-5|TRBD2|TRBJ2-3
TGTGCCAGCGGTGGGGAGGGCGATACGCAGTATTTT
CASGGEGDTQYF
>-|TRBV10-3|-|TRBJ1-2
TGTGCCATCAGTGAAGGCAGCGGCTATGGCTACACCTTC
CAISEGSGYGYTF
>-|TRBV5-4|TRBD1|TRBJ1-2
TGTGCCAGCAGCGGGAAGGACAGGCCTCTTGGCTACACCTTC
CASSGKDRPLGYTF
>-|TRBV2|-|TRBJ1-3
TGTGCCAGCAGTGAAGCGTGGACAGTTGGAAACACCATATATTTT
CASSEAWTVGNTIYF
>once|TRBV5-1|TRBD1|TRBJ1-4
TGCGCCAGCAGCTTGGAGACAGGGGCCGGCGAAAAACTGTTTTTT
CASSLETGAGEKLFF
>-|TRBV14|TRBD2|TRBJ2-1
TGTGCCAGCAGCCAAGCGCGCGGGGGGTTCTTTGAGCAGTTCTTC
CASSQARGGFFEQFF
>-|TRBV7-8|TRBD2|TRBJ2-3
TGTGCCAGCAGCTTAGCCCGGGGGGGACTAAGCACAGATACGCAGTATTTT
CASSLARGGLSTDTQYF
>once|TRBV7-2|TRBD2|TRBJ2-3
TGTGCCAGCAGCACCTTAGCGGGGGGATCCACAGATACGCAGTATTTT
CASSTLAGGSTDTQYF
>-|TRBV5-4|-|TRBJ1-3
TGTGCCAGCAGCTGGGGGACAGGAAACACCATATATTTT
CASSWGTGNTIYF
>-|TRBV3-1/TRBV3-2|TRBD2|TRBJ2-3
TGTGCCAGCAGCCAACAACTAGCGGGGAGCACAGATACGCAGTATTTT
CASSQQLAGSTDTQYF
>-|TRBV6-5|TRBD1|TRBJ2-2
TGTGCCAGCAGTAAGGGGGCTTGGGCCGGGGAGCTGTTTTTT
CASSKGAWAGELFF
>-|TRBV12-5|-|TRBJ1-2
TGTGCTAGTGGTTTGGTACTGGGCAGGGAGGTCTATGGCTACACCTTC
CASGLVLGREVYGYTF
>once|TRBV29-1|TRBD1|TRBJ1-5
TGCAGCGTTGCGAGTGGGACAGGGGGCAATAGCAATCAGCCCCAGCATTTT
CSVASGTGGNSNQPQHF